This T cell receptor beta chain came from a study of early T cells in non-severe SARS-CoV-2 infection. The wider study: Sequencing of bulk RNA from unsorted whole blood was done, without chain pairing.

Each cDNA molecule carried a unique molecular identifier. MiXCR, run by TCRdb on the 5' RACE reads, gives a single entry per CDR3 protein. The sample records more than 65,000 distinct CDR3 sequences, 12% being singletons. Germline values: CDR1 DFQATT, CDR2 SNEGSKA (reference sequence). The CDR3 has 12 residues. V lost 7 bases and J lost 2, with 12 bases in between. Sequencing used whole blood. The rearrangement links TRBV20-1 to TRBJ2-7, with D possibly being TRBD2 (6 bases). This clonotype originated in an adult who was a healthcare worker with PCR-confirmed SARS-CoV-2 infection or an uninfected control (not recorded which). CDR3 DNA: TGCAGTGGGGGAGGCAATGCCTACGAGCAGTACTTC. Translation gives CSGGGNAYEQYF.